Following are 31 T cell receptor beta chains from one sample sequenced in a study of cytomegalovirus exposure and HLA in healthy donors. 13 Jbeta primers and 60 Vbeta primers were used for the PCR. Sequencing was performed with immunoSEQ multiplex PCR; in TCRdb, only in-frame clones are kept and a portion is missing. Among about 110,000 clones, 80% to 85% were seen once, and the ten largest hold roughly 2%. Sequenced input: PBMCs. The receptors derive from a woman aged 25-40 years in good health and CMV-seronegative.

The chain couples TRBV11-2 to TRBJ2-7; no clear D gene. Germline CDR1 reads SGHAT; CDR2 reads FQNNGV. V lost 5 bases and J 2 bases, leaving 10 bases between the germline ends. The length of the CDR3 is 13 residues. The CDR3 spells CASSVGAAYEQYF. For the CDR3, the DNA is TGTGCCAGCAGCGTCGGAGCAGCCTACGAGCAGTACTTC.

On this clone: One end of the junction does not line up with germline, which may come from a read error. The chain employs TRBV7-7 and TRBJ2-5, with 11 bases matching TRBD2. Germline lookup yields CDR1 SSHAT and CDR2 FNYEAQ (reference sequence). The length of the CDR3 is 16 residues. The CDR3 is CASSLGLAGGGETQYF. CDR3 DNA sequence: TGTGCTAGCAGCTTAGGGCTAGCGGGAGGTGGAGAGACCCAGTACTTC.

V is TRBV15 and J is TRBJ2-7, with TRBD2 matching over 13 bases. The V gene end was trimmed by 1 base and the J gene end by 0 bases; junction bases not matched to a gene: 0. The CDR3 covers 16 residues. Germline CDR1 and CDR2: LNHNV and YYDKDF (reference sequence). CDR3 in DNA: TGTGCCACCAGCAGAGGGACTAGCGGGAGCTCCTACGAGCAGTACTTC. Its protein product is CATSRGTSGSSYEQYF.

In this sample, this clone turned up a few times. The V call is TRBV7-9, the J call TRBJ1-1; TRBD1 aligns across 7 bases. This CDR3 contains 14 residues. J lost 0 bases, V lost 4 bases, and 2 bases had no gene match. Germline V gene sequence: CDR1 SEHNR, CDR2 FQNEAQ (reference sequence). CDR3 in DNA: TGTGCCAGCAGCTCGGGACAGTTGAACACTGAAGCTTTCTTT. This encodes CASSSGQLNTEAFF.

The V and J genes are TRBV6-4 and TRBJ2-2; 7 nucleotides agree with TRBD2. CDR1 MRHNA and CDR2 SNTAGT come from the germline V gene. This CDR3 is built from 15 residues. V lost 4 bases, J lost 2 bases, and 4 bases stayed unmatched. CDR3 sequence (DNA): TGTGCCAGCAGTGTTGGGACTACCAACACCGGGGAGCTGTTTTTT. Its protein is CASSVGTTNTGELFF.

The rearrangement uses TRBV27 and TRBJ2-1, with 8 positions matching TRBD2. The CDR3 is 15 amino acids. V lost 2 bases, J lost 5 bases, and 5 bases stayed unmatched. Germline assignment: CDR1 MNHEY and CDR2 SMNVEV (reference sequence). The CDR3 region has the DNA TGTGCCAGCAGTTTAGCGGGAGGCCCTAACAATGAGCAGTTCTTC. Translation gives CASSLAGGPNNEQFF.

The chain carries TRBV9 and TRBJ1-3; TRBD1 aligns across 7 bases. Losses at the gene ends were 3 bases for V and 3 bases for J; bases not matched to a gene: 6. Germline V gene data show CDR1 as SGDLS and CDR2 as YYNGEE. This CDR3 comprises 15 residues. DNA for the CDR3: TGTGCCAGCAGCGGAAACAGGGGTGGTGGAAACACCATATATTTT. As protein: CASSGNRGGGNTIYF.

This chain joins TRBV4-1 and TRBJ2-7, with 7 bases identical to TRBD1. Germline V lookup: CDR1 MGHRA, CDR2 YSYEKL. The CDR3 is 16 amino acids. Unmatched junction bases numbered 8, after V lost 0 bases and J lost 3 bases. The CDR3 DNA reads TGCGCCAGCAGCCAAGAATTTGGACAGGCCAACTACGAGCAGTACTTC. Amino acid sequence: CASSQEFGQANYEQYF.

This clone was seen only once. The chain joins TRBV5-8 to TRBJ2-5, with 12 nucleotides matching TRBD1. This CDR3 is built from 17 residues. CDR1 is SGHTS, CDR2 YDEGEE, per germline. The V and J ends lost 0 bases and 5 bases, in that order; junction bases with no gene match: 8. CDR3 DNA: TGTGCCAGCAGCTTGGCCCTGGGACAGGGGGCCGTTGAGACCCAGTACTTC. This gives the protein CASSLALGQGAVETQYF.

This chain connects TRBV30 to TRBJ2-1; TRBD2 agrees at 7 bases. The CDR3 sequence is 15 residues long. Germline-derived CDR1 and CDR2 are GTSNPN and SVGIG (reference sequence). J gave up 8 bases and V 3 bases, and 13 bases lay outside the gene matches. CDR3 DNA: TGTGCCTGGAGAGCCGAGCGGGACGGGTTCCATGAGCAGTTCTTC. Translating it yields CAWRAERDGFHEQFF.

J is TRBJ2-1 and V is TRBV9, with 9 bases matching TRBD2. J lost 6 bases, V lost 0 bases, and 4 bases had no gene match. CDR1 and CDR2 from the germline V gene are SGDLS and YYNGEE. The CDR3 consists of 15 residues. The CDR3 spells CASSVVVSGSNEQFF. Written as DNA, the CDR3 is TGTGCCAGCAGCGTAGTAGTTAGCGGGAGCAATGAGCAGTTCTTC.

V usage is TRBV19 and J usage is TRBJ2-2; D gene ambiguous. This CDR3 is built from 15 residues. Germline V gene sequence: CDR1 LNHDA, CDR2 SQIVND (reference sequence). V was shortened by 2 bases and J by 3 bases, with 10 bases between the two germline ends. This chain's CDR3 is CASSIRGSDTGELFF. CDR3 coding DNA: TGTGCCAGTAGTATAAGAGGATCGGACACCGGGGAGCTGTTTTTT.

The chain employs TRBV7-3 and TRBJ2-7; TRBD2 agrees at 8 bases. V lost 7 bases and J lost 2; bases outside the gene matches: 7. CDR1 and CDR2 from the germline V gene are SGHTA and FQGTGA. The CDR3 extends over 14 amino acids. In DNA, the CDR3 is TGTGCCAGCAATCACGGGGGGGTCCCCTACGAGCAGTACTTC. Protein: CASNHGGVPYEQYF.

The V call is TRBV5-1, the J call TRBJ2-3; TRBD2 aligns across 11 bases. Germline loops: CDR1 SGHRS, CDR2 YFSETQ. The trim removed 4 bases at V and 2 bases at J, leaving 3 bases unmatched. This CDR3 spans 15 amino acids. CDR3 sequence (DNA): TGCGCCAGCAGCGCGGGACTAGCGGACACAGATACGCAGTATTTT. Amino acid sequence: CASSAGLADTDTQYF.

V usage is TRBV11-2 and J usage is TRBJ2-7; perhaps TRBD2 as D (5 bases). The V gene lost 4 bases and the J gene lost 4 bases, with 8 bases spanning the gap. The germline CDR1 and CDR2 sequences are SGHAT and FQNNGV. The CDR3 has 12 residues. CDR3 DNA sequence: TGTGCCAGCAGCTCCACTAGTTACGAGCAGTACTTC. Its translation is CASSSTSYEQYF.

The V call is TRBV7-2, the J call TRBJ2-1; no definite D call. The CDR3 totals 12 residues. The germline gives CDR1 SGHTA, CDR2 FQGNSA. Trimming left V 3 bases short and J 4 bases short, with 4 bases between. CDR3 in DNA: TGTGCCAGCAGCTTTTCATACAATGAGCAGTTCTTC. It yields the protein CASSFSYNEQFF.

The chain uses TRBV7-8 and TRBJ2-7, with 10 nucleotides matching TRBD1. This CDR3 comprises 18 residues. V lost 2 bases and J lost 0; bases outside the gene matches: 10. The germline V gene has CDR1 SGHVS and CDR2 FQNEAQ. The CDR3 spells CASSLRQGASLHSYEQYF. The CDR3 DNA reads TGTGCCAGCAGCTTAAGACAGGGGGCTTCCCTACACTCCTACGAGCAGTACTTC.

For this clone: Additional DNA sequences in this sample encode the identical CDR3. V is TRBV5-1 and J is TRBJ2-5; D gene unclear. Germline V lookup: CDR1 SGHRS, CDR2 YFSETQ. The CDR3 consists of 11 residues. V was pared by 2 bases and J by 4 bases, with 3 bases between. In DNA, the CDR3 is TGCGCCAGCAGCTTCGGAGAGACCCAGTACTTC. It codes for CASSFGETQYF.

The gene calls are TRBV4-3 and TRBJ2-1, with TRBD1 matching over 7 bases. The junction had 10 bases not matched to a gene; V was cut back by 5 bases and J by 0 bases. Germline lookup yields CDR1 LGHNA and CDR2 YSLEER. CDR3 length: 17 amino acids. CDR3 region: CASSTTSGGSSYNEQFF. CDR3 DNA: TGCGCCAGCAGCACAACGTCAGGGGGTTCCTCCTACAATGAGCAGTTCTTC.

Only one count was recorded for this clone. Different DNA sequences within this sample yield the same CDR3. The chain couples TRBV18 to TRBJ2-1, with D possibly being TRBD2 (5 bases). CDR1 is KGHSH, CDR2 LQKENI, per germline. CDR3 length equals 14 residues. V was trimmed by 2 bases and J by 4 bases, leaving 9 bases between them. CDR3 sequence (DNA): TGTGCCAGCTCACCAGCTAGCCGATACAATGAGCAGTTCTTC. It specifies CASSPASRYNEQFF.

This clone was seen only once. The chain uses TRBV25-1 and TRBJ1-1; no clear D gene. The V end lost 4 bases, the J end lost 0 bases, and 9 bases lay between the germline ends. Germline assignment: CDR1 MGHDK and CDR2 SYGVNS. This CDR3 spans 14 amino acids. CDR3 loop: CASSARHMNTEAFF. CDR3 in DNA: TGTGCCAGCAGTGCTAGGCATATGAACACTGAAGCTTTCTTT. The full variable domain, its missing parts supplied by reference TRBV25-1 and TRBJ1-1, is EADIYQTPRYLVIGTGKKITLECSQTMGHDKMYWYQQDPGMELHLIHYSYGVNSTEKGDLSSESTVSRIRTEHFPLTLESARPSHTSQYLCASSARHMNTEAFFGQGTRLTVV.

This chain links TRBV30 with TRBJ2-7, with D maybe TRBD2 (6 bases). Trimming took 2 bases from V and 0 from J, leaving 11 bases between them. This CDR3 has 14 residues. Germline CDR1 and CDR2: GTSNPN and SVGIG (reference sequence). CDR3 in DNA: TGTGCCTGGAGTTTGGGGCGGGGCTCCTACGAGCAGTACTTC. It codes for CAWSLGRGSYEQYF.

As for this clone: The same CDR3 is also encoded by other DNA sequences in this sample. The V call is TRBV5-1, the J call TRBJ2-3; 15 nucleotides align to TRBD2. CDR1 is SGHRS, CDR2 YFSETQ, per germline. The CDR3 consists of 19 residues. Trimming at V came to 1 base and at J to 2 bases, leaving 8 bases not matched to a gene. DNA for the CDR3: TGCGCCAGCAGCTTGCTCGGACTAGCGGGAGGGGGGGACACAGATACGCAGTATTTT. Encoded protein: CASSLLGLAGGGDTDTQYF.

The chain is built from TRBV6-1 and TRBJ1-2; D ambiguous. V was cut by 1 base and J by 4 bases, with 10 bases left in between. This CDR3 region has 14 residues. Per the germline V gene, CDR1 is MNHNS and CDR2 is SASEGT. Written as DNA, the CDR3 is TGTGCCAGCAGTGAAGGACGGAGGGTCTATGGCTACACCTTC. It is translated as CASSEGRRVYGYTF.

Here the CDR3 reads CASSLESSYEQYF. The CDR3 DNA reads TGTGCCAGCAGCTTAGAATCGTCCTACGAGCAGTACTTC. The rearrangement joins TRBV7-9 to TRBJ2-7; D remains unclear. V lost 1 base and J 1 base, leaving 5 bases between the germline ends. This CDR3 has 13 residues. Germline V gives CDR1 SEHNR, CDR2 FQNEAQ (reference sequence).

The V and J genes are TRBV9 and TRBJ2-2, with D possibly matching TRBD2 (5 bases). Germline CDR1 is SGDLS and CDR2 is YYNGEE. Trimming stripped 0 bases from V and 6 bases from J, with 21 bases between. The CDR3 is 18 residues long. This chain's CDR3 is CASSVVYAGIKGSGELFF. The CDR3 coding sequence is TGTGCCAGCAGCGTAGTTTATGCCGGGATTAAAGGGTCCGGGGAGCTGTTTTTT.

This chain connects TRBV12-5 to TRBJ2-5, with a tentative D call TRBD2 (5 bases). The DNA end is a closer match to TRBJ2-7, so the J assignment may be wrong. This CDR3 comprises 16 residues. The germline gives CDR1 LGHNT, CDR2 FRNRAP. The CDR3: CASGLVLGRPNYEQYF. In DNA form, the CDR3 reads TGTGCTAGTGGTTTGGTACTAGGGAGACCAAACTACGAGCAGTACTTC.

The chain recombines TRBV5-6 with TRBJ2-1; the D gene is possibly TRBD2 (6 bases). Trimming stripped 3 bases from V and 10 bases from J, with 14 bases between. The CDR3 spans 13 residues. Germline CDR1 reads SGHDT; CDR2 reads YYEEEE. Written as DNA, the CDR3 is TGTGCCAGCAGCTCTGGACTACCATTGGAGCAGTTCTTC. It codes for CASSSGLPLEQFF.

V and J are TRBV5-1 and TRBJ1-4; a possible D gene is TRBD1 (6 bases). The CDR3 loop spans 15 amino acids. The V end lost 5 bases, the J end lost 8 bases, and 19 bases lay between the germline ends. The germline gives CDR1 SGHRS, CDR2 YFSETQ. Written as DNA, the CDR3 is TGCGCCAGCAGTACCCTTGGGGGACAAAGCGAAAAACTGTTTTTT. This encodes CASSTLGGQSEKLFF.

The gene calls are TRBV18 and TRBJ2-1, with TRBD2 matching over 9 bases. Germline CDR1 reads KGHSH; CDR2 reads LQKENI. The junction had 4 bases not matched to a gene; V was cut back by 3 bases and J by 4 bases. The CDR3 covers 15 residues. CDR3 sequence reads: CASSPREGLYNEQFF. CDR3 bases: TGTGCCAGCTCACCGCGGGAGGGCCTTTACAATGAGCAGTTCTTC.

This clone was seen more than once but under ten times. The V gene is TRBV25-1, the J gene TRBJ2-3, with D tentatively TRBD1 (5 bases). CDR3 length: 15 residues. Deletions cut 2 bases from V and 9 bases from J, with 18 bases between. Germline V gene sequence: CDR1 MGHDK, CDR2 SYGVNS. The CDR3 is CASSEGSQGRRTQYF. The DNA of the CDR3 is TGTGCCAGCAGTGAAGGTAGTCAGGGAAGGCGGACGCAGTATTTT.